This T cell receptor (beta chain) was sequenced for a study of OX40 agonist ivuxolimab in advanced cancers. V was trimmed by 1 base and J by 4 bases, leaving 13 bases between them. This CDR3 has 15 residues. CDR1 and CDR2 (germline): LNHDA, SQIVND (reference sequence). On this clone itself: The antigen is unknown.

Study-level findings and limits: The average count of expanded clones was higher among CD8+ T cells than among CD4+. Dose levels from 0.1 to 3.0 mg/kg saw CD4+ and CD8+ blood T cells expand clonally by week 6.

The assay was immunoSEQ multiplex PCR, and TCRdb's table has in-frame clones only and misses some. The sample includes about 79,000 clones, approximately 94% of them seen just once. The rearrangement uses TRBV19 and TRBJ2-5; D might be TRBD1 (5 bases). Sequenced here: CD4+ or CD8+ T cells sorted from blood, sampled in a trial of the OX40 agonist ivuxolimab. The receptor comes from an adult with an advanced solid tumor such as melanoma, head and neck, liver or kidney cancer. CDR3 nucleotides: TGTGCCAGTAGTATAGGGTCGGGTCAGGGAGAGACCCAGTACTTC. This sequence encodes CASSIGSGQGETQYF.